Listed below are T cell receptor beta chains from one sample, sequenced in a study of CD8 T cells in Susac syndrome. Via MiXCR, TCRdb re-called the immunoSEQ multiplex PCR reads, giving one row per CDR3 protein. In the table there are about 210,000 distinct CDR3 sequences, over 90% of which are singletons. The sequenced material came from CD4+ T cells from PBMCs. The receptors shown here come from a human donor with Susac syndrome. CDR3s include the opening cysteine and the closing phenylalanine or tryptophan. D genes are given only for firm matches. For some rows the clone size is stated as once, few or many, or as a class when expanded; others skip it.

>TRBV18|NA|TRBJ1-1|NA|15
TGTGCCAGCTCACCGGCTAATCAGGGGAACACTGAAGCTTTCTTT
CASSPANQGNTEAFF
>TRBV28|NA|TRBJ2-2|once|17
TGTGCCAGCAGTGTAATAAACGACGGAGCGGACACCGGGGAGCTGTTTTTT
CASSVINDGADTGELFF
>TRBV7-2|NA|TRBJ1-6|NA|14
TGTGCCAGCACCCTCTATGTGGTGTATTCACCCCTCCACTTT
CASTLYVVYSPLHF
>TRBV18|TRBD1|TRBJ1-1|NA|13
TGTGCCAGCTCACCCGGACAGGGGACTGAAGCTTTCTTT
CASSPGQGTEAFF
>TRBV6-2/TRBV6-3|NA|TRBJ2-5|NA|12
TGTGCCAGCAGTTACTCCGAAGAGACCCAGTACTTC
CASSYSEETQYF
>TRBV4-3|TRBD1|TRBJ1-4|NA|15
TGCGCCAGCAGCCGCGACAGGGGAAGAGGTGAAAAACTGTTTTTT
CASSRDRGRGEKLFF
>TRBV20-1|NA|TRBJ1-6|once|18
TGCAGTGCTAGTGCATGGAGCCAACGACATTACTATAATTCACCCCTCCACTTT
CSASAWSQRHYYNSPLHF
>TRBV12-3/TRBV12-4|NA|TRBJ1-2|NA|15
TGTGCCAGCAGTTTGGGGACACCTGAAGGGTATGGCTACACCTTC
CASSLGTPEGYGYTF
>TRBV19|TRBD2|TRBJ2-5|NA|12
TGTGCCAGCGGGACTATTCAAGAGACCCAGTACTTC
CASGTIQETQYF
>TRBV12-3/TRBV12-4|TRBD2|TRBJ2-7|NA|16
TGTGCCAGCAGTTTAGCGCTGGCGGGGGGGCCGAGGGAGCAGTACTTC
CASSLALAGGPREQYF
>TRBV6-5|NA|TRBJ1-1|NA|15
TGTGCCAGCAGTTACGAGGGGGACTTGAACACTGAAGCTTTCTTT
CASSYEGDLNTEAFF
>TRBV18|NA|TRBJ1-1|NA|13
TGTGCCAGCTCACCGAAAGAGAACACTGAAGCTTTCTTT
CASSPKENTEAFF
>TRBV29-1|NA|TRBJ1-1|NA|15
TGCAGCGTTGAAGTTCCCCAGGGGTTGGTCACTGAAGCTTTCTTT
CSVEVPQGLVTEAFF
>TRBV11-2|NA|TRBJ1-1|few|15
TGTGCCAGCAGCTTCAGACAGATGACGAACACTGAAGCTTTCTTT
CASSFRQMTNTEAFF
>TRBV9|NA|TRBJ2-1|NA|15
TGTGCCAGCAGCGTAGGGGAGTATTCCTACAATGAGCAGTTCTTC
CASSVGEYSYNEQFF
>TRBV27|TRBD1|TRBJ1-1|NA|15
TGTGCCAGCAGTATAAACCGGGACAGGGACCCTGAAGCTTTCTTT
CASSINRDRDPEAFF
>TRBV24-1|TRBD1|TRBJ2-3|NA|17
TGTGCCACCAGTGATCCCCGGGGACAGGGGACGGCAGATACGCAGTATTTT
CATSDPRGQGTADTQYF
>TRBV19|TRBD1|TRBJ2-4|NA|12
TGTGCCAGCGGGGACAGCCTGGGCATTCAGTACTTC
CASGDSLGIQYF
>TRBV5-4|NA|TRBJ1-1|NA|15
TGTGCCAGCTCCCGCGGGGGCCCGAGACGGACTGAAGCTTTCTTT
CASSRGGPRRTEAFF
>TRBV4-1|TRBD2|TRBJ2-1|NA|13
TGCGCCAGCAGCCTGGGACTAGGCAATGAGCAGTTCTTC
CASSLGLGNEQFF
>TRBV6-2/TRBV6-3|NA|TRBJ2-3|once|11
TGTGCCAGCAGTCAGGGAGGTACGCAGTATTTT
CASSQGGTQYF
>TRBV29-1|NA|TRBJ1-5|NA|13
TGCAGCGTTGTAGAGGACTCCAATCAGCCCCAGCATTTT
CSVVEDSNQPQHF
>TRBV20-1|NA|TRBJ2-7|NA|14
TGCAGTGCTAGAGATGGGGGCGGCCGCTACGAGCAGTACTTC
CSARDGGGRYEQYF
>TRBV4-1|TRBD1|TRBJ2-3|NA|16
TGCGCCAGCAGCCAAGAAGGGGGCGGCACGGGAGATACGCAGTATTTT
CASSQEGGGTGDTQYF
>TRBV25-1|NA|TRBJ1-6|few|12
TGTGCCAGCAGTGAACCGAATTCACCCCTCCACTTT
CASSEPNSPLHF
>TRBV12-3/TRBV12-4|NA|TRBJ1-2|once|15
TGTGCCAGCAGTTTTGGTAGTGGAGGAAACTATGGCTACACCTTC
CASSFGSGGNYGYTF
>TRBV6-5|NA|TRBJ1-5|few|13
TGTGCCAGCAGTATCCAGGGTAATCAGCCCCAGCATTTT
CASSIQGNQPQHF
>TRBV12-3/TRBV12-4|TRBD2|TRBJ2-2|NA|15
TGTGCCAGCAGTTTAGTCACGGGGGGCACCGGGGAGCTGTTTTTT
CASSLVTGGTGELFF
>TRBV12-3/TRBV12-4|NA|TRBJ1-1|few|14
TGTGCCAGCAGCCCTAGGGGGGGGAACACTGAAGCTTTCTTT
CASSPRGGNTEAFF